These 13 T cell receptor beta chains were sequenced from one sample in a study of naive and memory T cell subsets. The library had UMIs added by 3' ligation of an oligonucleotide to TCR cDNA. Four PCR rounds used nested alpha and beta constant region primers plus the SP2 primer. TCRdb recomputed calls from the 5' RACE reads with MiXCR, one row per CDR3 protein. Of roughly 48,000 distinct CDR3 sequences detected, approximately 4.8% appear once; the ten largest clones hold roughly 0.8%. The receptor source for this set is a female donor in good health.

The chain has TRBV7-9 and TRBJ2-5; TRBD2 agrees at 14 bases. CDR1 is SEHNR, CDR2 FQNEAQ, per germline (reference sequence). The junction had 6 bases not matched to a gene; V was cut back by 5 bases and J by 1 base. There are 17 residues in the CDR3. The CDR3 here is CASSRGLAGGSQETQYF. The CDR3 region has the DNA TGTGCCAGCAGCCGAGGACTAGCGGGAGGCTCCCAAGAGACCCAGTACTTC.

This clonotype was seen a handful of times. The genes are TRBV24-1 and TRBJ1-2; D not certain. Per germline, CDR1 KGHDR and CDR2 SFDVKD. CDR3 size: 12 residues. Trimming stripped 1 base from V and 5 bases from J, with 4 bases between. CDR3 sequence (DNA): TGTGCCACCAGTGATTTACATTATGGCTACACCTTC. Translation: CATSDLHYGYTF.

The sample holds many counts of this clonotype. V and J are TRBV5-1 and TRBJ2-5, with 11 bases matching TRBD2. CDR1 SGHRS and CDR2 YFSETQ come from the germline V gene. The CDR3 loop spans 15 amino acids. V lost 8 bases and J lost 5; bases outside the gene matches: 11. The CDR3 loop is CASKKLAGGEETQYF. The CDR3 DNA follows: TGCGCCAGTAAGAAGCTAGCGGGAGGCGAGGAGACCCAGTACTTC.

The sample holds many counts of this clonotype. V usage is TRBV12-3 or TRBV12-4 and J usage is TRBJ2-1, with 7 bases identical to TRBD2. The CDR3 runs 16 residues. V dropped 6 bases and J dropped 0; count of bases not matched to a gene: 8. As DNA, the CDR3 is TGTGCCAGCAGCGACGGAGCGGGAAGCTCCTACAATGAGCAGTTCTTC. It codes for CASSDGAGSSYNEQFF.

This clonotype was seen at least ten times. Here the CDR3 DNA reads TGTGCCAGCAGCTTAGAGCTGGGCAGGCAGAACACCGGGGAGCTGTTTTTT. Amino acids: CASSLELGRQNTGELFF. The V gene is TRBV7-6, the J gene TRBJ2-2; D gene unclear. V lost 1 base and J 1 base, leaving 13 bases between the germline ends. The CDR3 is 17 amino acids. Germline CDR1 SGHVS, CDR2 FNYEAQ.

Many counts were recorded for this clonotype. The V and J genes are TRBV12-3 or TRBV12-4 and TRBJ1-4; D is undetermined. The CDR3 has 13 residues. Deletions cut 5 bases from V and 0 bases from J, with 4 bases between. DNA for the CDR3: TGTGCCAGCAGTAAGGCAACTAATGAAAAACTGTTTTTT. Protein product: CASSKATNEKLFF.

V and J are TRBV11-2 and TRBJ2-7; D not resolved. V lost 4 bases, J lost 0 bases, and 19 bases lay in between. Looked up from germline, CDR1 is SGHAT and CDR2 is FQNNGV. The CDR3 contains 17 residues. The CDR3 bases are TGTGCCAGCAGCTCCACCTCTGCCCGGCCCCTCTCCTACGAGCAGTACTTC. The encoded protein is CASSSTSARPLSYEQYF.

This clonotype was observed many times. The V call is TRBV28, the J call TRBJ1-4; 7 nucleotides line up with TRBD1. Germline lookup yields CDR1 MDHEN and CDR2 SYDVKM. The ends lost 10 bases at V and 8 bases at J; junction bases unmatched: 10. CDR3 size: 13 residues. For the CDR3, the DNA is TGTGCCATCAGCAGGGGGGTCGAGGAAAAACTGTTTTTT. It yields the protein CAISRGVEEKLFF.

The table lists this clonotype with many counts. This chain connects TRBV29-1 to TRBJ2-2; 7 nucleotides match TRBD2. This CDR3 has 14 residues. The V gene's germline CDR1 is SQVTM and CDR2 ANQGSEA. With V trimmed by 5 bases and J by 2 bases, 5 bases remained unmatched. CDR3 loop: CSVLREGNTGELFF. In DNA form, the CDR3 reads TGCAGCGTTTTAAGGGAGGGCAACACCGGGGAGCTGTTTTTT.

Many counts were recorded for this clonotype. DNA for the CDR3: TGTGCCAGCAGCTCCAGCCGGGGTTCACCCCTCCACTTT. Protein: CASSSSRGSPLHF. The chain combines TRBV7-3 with TRBJ1-6; D remains ambiguous. The V and J ends lost 4 bases and 9 bases respectively, with 10 bases between them. The CDR3 is 13 residues long. Looked up from germline, CDR1 is SGHTA and CDR2 is FQGTGA.

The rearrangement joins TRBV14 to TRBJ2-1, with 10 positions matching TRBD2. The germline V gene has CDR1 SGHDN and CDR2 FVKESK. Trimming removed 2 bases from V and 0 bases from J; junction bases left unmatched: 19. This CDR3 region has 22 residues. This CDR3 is CASSQHEAGGKKVMSSYNEQFF. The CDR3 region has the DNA TGTGCCAGCAGCCAACATGAAGCGGGAGGGAAAAAGGTAATGAGCTCCTACAATGAGCAGTTCTTC. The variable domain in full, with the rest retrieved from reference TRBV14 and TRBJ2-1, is EAGVTQFPSHSVIEKGQTVTLRCDPISGHDNLYWYRRVMGKEIKFLLHFVKESKQDESGMPNNRFLAERTGGTYSTLKVQPAELEDSGVYFCASSQHEAGGKKVMSSYNEQFFGPGTRLTVL.

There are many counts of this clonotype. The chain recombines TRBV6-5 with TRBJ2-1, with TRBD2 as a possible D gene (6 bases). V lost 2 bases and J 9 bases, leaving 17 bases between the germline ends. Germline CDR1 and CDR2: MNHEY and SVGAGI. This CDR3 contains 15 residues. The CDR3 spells CASSYIARRGSEQFF. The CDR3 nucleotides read TGTGCCAGCAGTTACATCGCCAGGAGGGGTAGTGAGCAGTTCTTC.

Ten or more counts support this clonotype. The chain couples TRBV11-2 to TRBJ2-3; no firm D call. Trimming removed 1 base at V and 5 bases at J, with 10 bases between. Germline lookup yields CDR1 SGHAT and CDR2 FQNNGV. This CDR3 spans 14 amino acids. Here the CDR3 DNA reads TGTGCCAGCAGCTTAGGATCGGCCGGAGATACGCAGTATTTT. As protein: CASSLGSAGDTQYF.